One sample yielded the 23 T cell receptor beta chains listed below, sequenced in a study of blood T cell repertoires in COVID-19. Sequencing used immunoSEQ multiplex PCR; TCRdb keeps in-frame clones, though not all of them. The data show about 140,000 clones, 84% seen once. The sample comprised PBMCs or T cells enriched from blood (not recorded which). All receptors derive from a woman between 50 and 59 years old with acute COVID-19.

This clone was observed once. V is TRBV5-6 and J is TRBJ2-3, with 8 bases matching TRBD1. This CDR3 spans 16 amino acids. The germline gives CDR1 SGHDT, CDR2 YYEEEE. V gave up 2 bases and J gave up 0 bases; unmatched junction bases: 5. CDR3 residues: CASSFRGHPSTDTQYF. CDR3 bases: TGTGCCAGCAGCTTCAGGGGGCACCCCAGCACAGATACGCAGTATTTT.

The rearrangement uses TRBV5-5 and TRBJ1-5; TRBD1 matches 7 bases. The germline CDR1 and CDR2 sequences are SGHKS and YYEKEE (reference sequence). The CDR3 has 14 amino acids. Trimming took 2 bases from V and 3 from J; bases not matched to a gene: 2. The CDR3, as DNA: TGTGCCAGCAGCTTCGGGACAGTCAATCAGCCCCAGCATTTT. Its protein is CASSFGTVNQPQHF.

The chain carries TRBV7-8 and TRBJ1-4; 7 positions agree with TRBD1. J lost 8 bases, V lost 5 bases, and 5 bases had no gene match. The CDR3 length is 13 residues. Germline V lookup: CDR1 SGHVS, CDR2 FQNEAQ. The chain's CDR3 is CASSEQTGEKLFF. CDR3 sequence (DNA): TGTGCCAGCAGCGAACAGACAGGGGAAAAACTGTTTTTT.

This chain links TRBV13 with TRBJ2-7; TRBD2 aligns across 12 bases. The CDR3 length is 16 residues. V lost 2 bases to trimming and J lost 1 base; unmatched junction nucleotides: 3. Germline CDR1 is PRHDT and CDR2 is FYEKMQ (reference sequence). The CDR3 region is CASSLRLAGDSYEQYF. The CDR3 coding sequence is TGTGCCAGCAGCTTAAGACTAGCGGGAGATTCCTACGAGCAGTACTTC.

The chain combines TRBV6-6 with TRBJ2-3; unclear D gene. The ends were cut back, 6 bases at V and 5 bases at J, with 9 bases in the middle. Germline assignment: CDR1 MNHNY and CDR2 SVGAGI (reference sequence). This CDR3 contains 12 residues. The CDR3 DNA follows: TGTGCCAGCAGGATGACTGGAGATACGCAGTATTTT. Protein: CASRMTGDTQYF.

This chain joins TRBV19 and TRBJ1-2, with 7 bases lining up with TRBD1. V was pared by 4 bases and J by 4 bases, with 6 bases of the junction left unmatched. CDR1 LNHDA and CDR2 SQIVND come from the germline V gene (reference sequence). This CDR3 contains 14 residues. CDR3 in amino acids: CASSSNRGGYGYTF. DNA of the CDR3: TGTGCCAGTAGTAGTAACAGGGGCGGCTATGGCTACACCTTC.

The chain joins TRBV13 to TRBJ1-1, with 9 bases that match TRBD1. Germline CDR1 reads PRHDT; CDR2 reads FYEKMQ (reference sequence). The CDR3 runs 15 residues. V gave up 5 bases and J gave up 3 bases; unmatched junction bases: 7. DNA for the CDR3: TGTGCCAGCAGCATTCGACAGGGGGTGTACACTGAAGCTTTCTTT. Translation gives CASSIRQGVYTEAFF.

This clone turned up a few times. The chain joins TRBV2 to TRBJ2-7, with D tentatively TRBD1 (6 bases). Looked up from germline, CDR1 is SNHLY and CDR2 is FYNNEI. Trimming pared 6 bases from V and 0 bases from J, leaving 18 bases between. The CDR3 has 16 residues. CDR3 nucleotides: TGTGCCAGCAGCGACATTGGGGGCGGCGCCTCCTACGAGCAGTACTTC. Encoded protein: CASSDIGGGASYEQYF. The variable domain in full, completed from reference TRBV2 and TRBJ2-7, reads EPEVTQTPSHQVTQMGQEVILRCVPISNHLYFYWYRQILGQKVEFLVSFYNNEISEKSEIFDDQFSVERPDGSNFTLKIRSTKLEDSAMYFCASSDIGGGASYEQYFGPGTRLTVT.

This chain joins TRBV6-5 and TRBJ1-1, with TRBD1 identical over 8 bases. V gave up 10 bases and J gave up 0 bases; unmatched junction bases: 10. Germline V gene sequence: CDR1 MNHEY, CDR2 SVGAGI. The length of the CDR3 is 15 residues. The CDR3 sequence: CAILQGVGLNTEAFF. The CDR3 nucleotides read TGTGCCATCTTACAGGGGGTGGGCCTGAACACTGAAGCTTTCTTT.

This chain joins TRBV10-1 and TRBJ2-7; 11 bases are shared with TRBD2. The CDR3 runs to 16 residues. The V and J ends lost 10 bases and 3 bases, in that order; junction bases with no gene match: 14. Germline V CDR1 and CDR2: WNHNN, SYGVQD (reference sequence). CDR3 residues: CATIKFSGRAVYEQYF. CDR3 nucleotide sequence: TGCGCCACCATCAAATTTAGCGGGAGGGCCGTCTACGAGCAGTACTTC.

The rearrangement uses TRBV9 and TRBJ2-7; 10 bases align to TRBD2. Germline V CDR1 and CDR2: SGDLS, YYNGEE. V dropped 4 bases and J dropped 7; count of bases not matched to a gene: 8. This CDR3 has 14 residues. In DNA, the CDR3 is TGTGCCAGCAGCCCTGGGACTAGCGTGCGGGAGCAGTACTTC. Its translation: CASSPGTSVREQYF. Full variable domain (rest looked up from reference TRBV9 and TRBJ2-7): DSGVTQTPKHLITATGQRVTLRCSPRSGDLSVYWYQQSLDQGLQFLIQYYNGEERAKGNILERFSAQQFPDLHSELNLSSLELGDSALYFCASSPGTSVREQYFGPGTRLTVT.

The genes are TRBV25-1 and TRBJ2-3; D unresolved. The CDR3 sequence is 13 residues long. The V gene lost 4 bases and the J gene lost 0 bases, with 5 bases spanning the gap. Germline V gene sequence: CDR1 MGHDK, CDR2 SYGVNS. This chain's CDR3 is CASSAQSTDTQYF. The CDR3 bases are TGTGCCAGCAGTGCCCAAAGCACAGATACGCAGTATTTT.

V is TRBV18 and J is TRBJ1-5, with D hard to call. The germline V gene encodes CDR1 KGHSH and CDR2 LQKENI. The CDR3 contains 13 residues. Trimming removed 2 bases at V and 7 bases at J, with 9 bases between. The CDR3 sequence is CASSPGDNQPQHF. Written as DNA, the CDR3 is TGTGCCAGCTCACCAGGTGACAACCAGCCCCAGCATTTT.

This chain links TRBV7-3 with TRBJ2-6; the D is unclear. Germline CDR1 and CDR2: SGHTA and FQGTGA. CDR3 length: 14 amino acids. With 6 bases removed from V and 0 bases from J, the gap between germline ends came to 6 bases. The CDR3 loop reads CASRETSGANVLTF. In nucleotides, the CDR3 is TGTGCCAGCAGGGAGACCTCTGGGGCCAACGTCCTGACTTTC.

The rearrangement joins TRBV6-5 to TRBJ1-2; possibly TRBD1 for D (6 bases). CDR1 and CDR2 (germline): MNHEY, SVGAGI. The CDR3 totals 14 residues. Between the trimmed V and J ends, which lost 6 bases and 1 base, there was a span of 12 bases. The CDR3 reads CASRKGQNNYGYTF. The CDR3 DNA reads as TGTGCCAGCAGGAAAGGACAGAATAACTATGGCTACACCTTC.

This sequence joins TRBV9 and TRBJ2-2; 7 bases fit TRBD2. This CDR3 comprises 16 residues. The V and J ends lost 0 bases and 3 bases, in that order; junction bases with no gene match: 5. CDR1 and CDR2 (germline): SGDLS, YYNGEE. The CDR3 nucleotides read TGTGCCAGCAGCGTAGATCCAGCGGGGCACACCGGGGAGCTGTTTTTT. It yields the protein CASSVDPAGHTGELFF.

The table lists this clone with a few counts. The chain combines TRBV21-1 with TRBJ2-7; TRBD2 is taken as the D call from the table, unchecked against the DNA. TRBV21-1 is given as a pseudogene. The CDR3 has 14 amino acids. The CDR3: CASSLTSGRYEQYF. CDR3 sequence (DNA): TGTGCCAGCAGCCTTACTAGCGGGAGGTACGAGCAGTACTTC.

This clone was detected ten times or more. A junction boundary mismatches the germline segment, possibly from a read error. V gene TRBV30 combines with J gene TRBJ1-4; the match to TRBD1 covers 8 bases. The CDR3 length is 16 residues. Germline V lookup: CDR1 GTSNPN, CDR2 SVGIG (reference sequence). The CDR3 DNA is TGTGCCTGGAGTATGCCAGGGGCACAGGGGGGCACTTACATAAGATTT. Amino acid sequence: CAWSMPGAQGGTYIRF.

This clone was counted a single time. V usage is TRBV6-2 or TRBV6-3 and J usage is TRBJ2-7, with unresolved D. The CDR3 has 12 amino acids. V was trimmed by 4 bases and J by 3 bases, leaving 7 bases between them. From germline, CDR1 is MNHEY and CDR2 SVGEGT. The CDR3, as DNA: TGTGCCAGCAGTTCCACAAACTACGAGCAGTACTTC. Residues: CASSSTNYEQYF.

V and J are TRBV24-1 and TRBJ2-2, with unresolved D. Germline lookup yields CDR1 KGHDR and CDR2 SFDVKD. This CDR3 contains 14 residues. Trimming removed 5 bases from V and 2 bases from J, with 8 bases in between. In nucleotides, the CDR3 is TGTGCCACCAGTGCTGGCAGAAACACCGGGGAGCTGTTTTTT. Its protein is CATSAGRNTGELFF.

The chain employs TRBV18 and TRBJ1-1; 7 positions agree with TRBD1. CDR3 length: 16 residues. J was trimmed by 2 bases and V by 6 bases; bases with no gene match: 12. Germline V gene sequence: CDR1 KGHSH, CDR2 LQKENI. The CDR3 loop reads CASSQGTANLNTEAFF. The CDR3 DNA sequence: TGTGCCAGCTCGCAAGGGACAGCGAACTTAAACACTGAAGCTTTCTTT. Full variable domain (outside the CDR3, taken from reference TRBV18 and TRBJ1-1): NAGVMQNPRHLVRRRGQEARLRCSPMKGHSHVYWYRQLPEEGLKFMVYLQKENIIDESGMPKERFSAEFPKEGPSILRIQQVVRGDSAAYFCASSQGTANLNTEAFFGQGTRLTVV.

The chain employs TRBV2 and TRBJ2-1; D gene uncertain. The CDR3 totals 10 residues. The ends were cut back, 8 bases at V and 7 bases at J, with 6 bases in the middle. Germline assignment: CDR1 SNHLY and CDR2 FYNNEI. The CDR3 DNA follows: TGTGCCAGCCAGCGAAATGAGCAGTTCTTC. Amino acids: CASQRNEQFF.

The rearrangement joins TRBV6-5 to TRBJ2-7; the D gene is possibly TRBD2 (5 bases). Germline CDR1 and CDR2: MNHEY and SVGAGI. V was trimmed by 7 bases and J by 3 bases, leaving 16 bases between them. The CDR3 totals 14 residues. The CDR3 is CASTTSGLVYEQYF. In nucleotides, the CDR3 is TGTGCCAGCACTACCAGCGGCTTAGTCTACGAGCAGTACTTC.